Below are 15 T cell receptor beta chains sequenced from a single sample in a study of shared clonotypes between healthy human individuals. TCRdb's copy holds only in-frame clones and misses some; the assay was immunoSEQ multiplex PCR. In the table there are 470,000 or so clones, 81% of which are singletons. The specimen was PBMCs. These receptors were taken from a woman in her forties in good health. Some clones in this sample may be carry-over from other donors' samples.

The chain carries TRBV28 and TRBJ1-2; maybe TRBD1 (5 bases). This CDR3 is built from 13 residues. From germline, CDR1 is MDHEN and CDR2 SYDVKM. The V and J ends lost 8 bases and 7 bases respectively, with 17 bases between them. In DNA, the CDR3 is TGTGCCAGCCGACCTACGGGGCGTCTTGGCTACACCTTC. This translates into CASRPTGRLGYTF.

A note on this clone: A read error may be the cause here, since a much bigger clone is one base away. This chain links TRBV19 with TRBJ1-1, with D maybe TRBD1 (5 bases). The CDR3 totals 14 residues. Germline lookup yields CDR1 LNHDA and CDR2 SQIVND (reference sequence). V was cut by 2 bases and J by 3 bases, with 10 bases left in between. This CDR3 is CASSIRWGDTEAFF. CDR3 bases: TGTGCCAGTAGTATAAGATGGGGGGACACTGAAGCTTTCTTT.

CDR3: CASSVGSVLIGTEAFF. CDR3 DNA sequence: TGTGCCAGCAGCGTAGGCAGCGTCCTTATTGGGACTGAAGCTTTCTTT. This sequence joins TRBV7-9 and TRBJ1-1; D gene ambiguous. Trimming removed 5 bases at V and 5 bases at J, with 21 bases between. The CDR3 is 16 residues long. CDR1 is SEHNR, CDR2 FQNEAQ, per germline (reference sequence).

This chain links TRBV10-2 with TRBJ1-2, with D possibly being TRBD1 (6 bases). Germline V lookup: CDR1 WSHSY, CDR2 SAAADI. V was trimmed by 4 bases and J by 4 bases, leaving 7 bases between them. The CDR3 totals 12 residues. This CDR3 is CASSGTAYGYTF. Written as DNA, the CDR3 is TGCGCCAGCAGTGGGACAGCCTATGGCTACACCTTC.

The chain links TRBV7-9 to TRBJ2-1; TRBD2 matches 7 bases. Looked up from germline, CDR1 is SEHNR and CDR2 is FQNEAQ (reference sequence). J gave up 0 bases and V 0 bases, and 8 bases lay outside the gene matches. The CDR3 covers 18 residues. CDR3 residues: CASSLARFGGISYNEQFF. CDR3 in DNA: TGTGCCAGCAGCTTAGCGCGTTTCGGGGGGATCTCCTACAATGAGCAGTTCTTC.

There are a few counts of this clone. The chain couples TRBV2 to TRBJ1-1, with TRBD1 as a possible D gene (5 bases). The CDR3 contains 12 residues. CDR1 and CDR2 (germline): SNHLY, FYNNEI. With 8 bases removed from V and 7 bases from J, the gap between germline ends came to 14 bases. CDR3: CASGDEGSEAFF. In DNA, the CDR3 is TGTGCCAGCGGGGACGAAGGGAGTGAAGCTTTCTTT.

The chain is built from TRBV4-3 and TRBJ2-2, with D unclear. Germline assignment: CDR1 LGHNA and CDR2 YSLEER. V was cut by 1 base and J by 4 bases, with 7 bases left in between. This CDR3 contains 14 residues. Here the CDR3 DNA reads TGCGCCAGCAGCCAAGGGTACCGCACCGGGGAGCTGTTTTTT. Translated, it gives CASSQGYRTGELFF.

The chain joins TRBV5-1 to TRBJ2-5; unclear D gene. The CDR3 spans 15 residues. With 2 bases removed from V and 2 bases from J, the gap between germline ends came to 13 bases. Germline-derived CDR1 and CDR2 are SGHRS and YFSETQ. The CDR3 protein is CASSFEVGRQETQYF. Here the CDR3 DNA reads TGCGCCAGCAGCTTTGAGGTGGGCCGACAAGAGACCCAGTACTTC.

The rearrangement joins TRBV21-1 to TRBJ2-2; the D segment call TRBD2 is taken from the table without a DNA check. TRBV21-1 is a pseudogene segment. The CDR3 sequence is 17 residues long. The DNA for the CDR3 is TGTGCCAGCAGCCCAAAGGGGACTGACTGGGGCACCGGGGAGCTGTTTTTT. Protein sequence: CASSPKGTDWGTGELFF.

The chain joins TRBV7-3 to TRBJ2-3, with 8 bases lining up with TRBD2. From germline, CDR1 is SGHTA and CDR2 FQGTGA. The length of the CDR3 is 15 residues. V shed 2 bases and J 2 bases; nucleotides not matched to a gene: 3. CDR3 residues: CASSLQAGATDTQYF. The CDR3 DNA is TGTGCCAGCAGCTTACAAGCGGGGGCCACAGATACGCAGTATTTT.

The chain employs TRBV5-1 and TRBJ2-3, with TRBD2 as a possible D gene (6 bases). The V end lost 4 bases, the J end lost 2 bases, and 11 bases lay between the germline ends. CDR3 size: 14 residues. Germline-derived CDR1 and CDR2 are SGHRS and YFSETQ. The CDR3 bases are TGCGCCAGCAGCCCGGGGGACTTCACAGATACGCAGTATTTT. It encodes CASSPGDFTDTQYF.

This chain joins TRBV4-1 and TRBJ1-2; tentative D call: TRBD1 (5 bases). The CDR3 is 16 amino acids. The germline V and J ends were trimmed by 0 bases and 4 bases, with 15 bases remaining between them. Germline CDR1 reads MGHRA; CDR2 reads YSYEKL. The CDR3 bases are TGCGCCAGCAGCCAAGACCACAGGAGGTCTGTCTATGGCTACACCTTC. Translated: CASSQDHRRSVYGYTF.

The chain recombines TRBV2 with TRBJ2-5; 9 positions match TRBD1. The trim removed 6 bases at V and 5 bases at J, leaving 1 base unmatched. The CDR3 consists of 12 residues. The germline gives CDR1 SNHLY, CDR2 FYNNEI. The CDR3 nucleotides are TGTGCCAGCAGAGGACAGGGGGAGACCCAGTACTTC. This gives the protein CASRGQGETQYF. Using reference TRBV2 and TRBJ2-5 for the parts outside the CDR3, the full variable domain is EPEVTQTPSHQVTQMGQEVILRCVPISNHLYFYWYRQILGQKVEFLVSFYNNEISEKSEIFDDQFSVERPDGSNFTLKIRSTKLEDSAMYFCASRGQGETQYFGPGTRLLVL.

About this clone: One base separates it from a far larger clone, so it is likely a read error. CDR3 in DNA: TGTGCCAGCAATCTACGACTAGCGGGAACCGGGGAGCTGTTTTTT. It yields the protein CASNLRLAGTGELFF. The V and J genes are TRBV6-1 and TRBJ2-2, with 11 bases fitting TRBD2. Trimming took 7 bases from V and 5 from J; bases not matched to a gene: 6. Germline values: CDR1 MNHNS, CDR2 SASEGT. This CDR3 comprises 15 residues.

The J gene is TRBJ2-2, the V gene TRBV7-7; no reliable D call. The V and J ends lost 1 base and 7 bases respectively, with 13 bases between them. Per the germline V gene, CDR1 is SSHAT and CDR2 is FNYEAQ (reference sequence). The CDR3 spans 15 residues. This CDR3 reads CASSLDGPRNGELFF. As DNA, the CDR3 is TGTGCCAGCAGCTTAGATGGCCCCAGGAACGGGGAGCTGTTTTTT.